This T cell receptor (beta chain) was sequenced for a study of cytomegalovirus exposure and HLA in healthy donors. The germline gives CDR1 SQVTM, CDR2 ANQGSEA. The CDR3 consists of 11 residues. V was trimmed by 6 bases and J by 4 bases, leaving 9 bases between them. Amplification used 60 Vbeta primers and 13 Jbeta primers. This table comes from immunoSEQ multiplex PCR, and its TCRdb copy is limited to in-frame clones, with some not included. The sample consists of some 170,000 clones, around three quarters of them appearing once. Sequenced: PBMCs. This clonotype originated in a woman between 40 and 55 years old in good health and CMV-seronegative. This chain uses TRBV29-1 with TRBJ1-2; no reliable D call. This chain's CDR3 is CSVVSGYGYTF. CDR3 sequence (DNA): TGCAGCGTCGTCAGCGGCTATGGCTACACCTTC.